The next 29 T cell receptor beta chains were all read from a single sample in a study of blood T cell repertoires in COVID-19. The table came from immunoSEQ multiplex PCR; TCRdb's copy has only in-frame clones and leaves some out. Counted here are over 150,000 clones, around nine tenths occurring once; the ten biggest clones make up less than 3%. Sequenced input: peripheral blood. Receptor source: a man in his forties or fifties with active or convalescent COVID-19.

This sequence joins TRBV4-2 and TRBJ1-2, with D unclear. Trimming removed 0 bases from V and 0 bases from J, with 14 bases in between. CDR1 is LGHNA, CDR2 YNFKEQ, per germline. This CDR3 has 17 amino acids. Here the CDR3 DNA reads TGTGCCAGCAGCCAAGAGGCAGGCCTTGCCACTAACTATGGCTACACCTTC. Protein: CASSQEAGLATNYGYTF.

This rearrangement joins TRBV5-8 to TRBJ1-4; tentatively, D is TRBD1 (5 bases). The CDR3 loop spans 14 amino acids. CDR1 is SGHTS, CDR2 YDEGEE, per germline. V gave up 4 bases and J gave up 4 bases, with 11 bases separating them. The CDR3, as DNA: TGTGCCAGCAGCCTAGGGGTCGGTAATGAAAAACTGTTTTTT. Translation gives CASSLGVGNEKLFF.

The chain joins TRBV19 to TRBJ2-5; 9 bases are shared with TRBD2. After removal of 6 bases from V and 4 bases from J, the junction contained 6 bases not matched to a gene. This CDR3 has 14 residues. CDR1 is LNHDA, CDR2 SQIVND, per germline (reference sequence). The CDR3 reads CASRQAGGGETQYF. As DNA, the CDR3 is TGTGCCAGTAGACAAGCGGGGGGTGGAGAGACCCAGTACTTC.

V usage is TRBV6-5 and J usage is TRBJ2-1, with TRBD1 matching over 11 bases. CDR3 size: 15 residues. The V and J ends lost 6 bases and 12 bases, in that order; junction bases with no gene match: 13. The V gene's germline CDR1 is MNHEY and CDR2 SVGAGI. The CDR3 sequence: CASRNRDRGYSAQFF. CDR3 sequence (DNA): TGTGCCAGCAGAAACCGGGACAGGGGGTACTCCGCGCAGTTCTTC.

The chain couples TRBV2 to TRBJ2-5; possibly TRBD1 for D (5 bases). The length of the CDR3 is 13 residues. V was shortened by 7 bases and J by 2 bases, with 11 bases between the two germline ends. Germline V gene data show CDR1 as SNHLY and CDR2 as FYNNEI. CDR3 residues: CASTRGLQETQYF. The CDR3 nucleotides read TGTGCCAGCACAAGGGGATTGCAAGAGACCCAGTACTTC. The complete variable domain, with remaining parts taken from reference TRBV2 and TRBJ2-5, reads EPEVTQTPSHQVTQMGQEVILRCVPISNHLYFYWYRQILGQKVEFLVSFYNNEISEKSEIFDDQFSVERPDGSNFTLKIRSTKLEDSAMYFCASTRGLQETQYFGPGTRLLVL.

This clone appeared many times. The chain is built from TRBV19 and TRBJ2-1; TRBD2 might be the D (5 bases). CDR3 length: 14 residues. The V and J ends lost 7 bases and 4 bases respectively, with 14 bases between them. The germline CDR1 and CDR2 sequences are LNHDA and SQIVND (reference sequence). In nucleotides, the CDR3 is TGTGCCAGTATGGATGGACTGGAGTACAATGAGCAGTTCTTC. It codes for CASMDGLEYNEQFF.

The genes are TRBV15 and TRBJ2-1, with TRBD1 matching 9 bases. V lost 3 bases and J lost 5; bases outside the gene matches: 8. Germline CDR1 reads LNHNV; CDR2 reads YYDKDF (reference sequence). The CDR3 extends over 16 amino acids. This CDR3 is CATSSSGTGYDNEQFF. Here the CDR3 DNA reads TGTGCCACCAGCAGCTCCGGGACAGGGTATGACAATGAGCAGTTCTTC.

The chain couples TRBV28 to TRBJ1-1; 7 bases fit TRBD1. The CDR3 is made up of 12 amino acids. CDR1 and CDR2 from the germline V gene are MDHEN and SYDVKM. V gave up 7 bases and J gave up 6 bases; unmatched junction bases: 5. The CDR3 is CASNTGVPEAFF. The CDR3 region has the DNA TGTGCCAGCAATACAGGGGTCCCTGAAGCTTTCTTT.

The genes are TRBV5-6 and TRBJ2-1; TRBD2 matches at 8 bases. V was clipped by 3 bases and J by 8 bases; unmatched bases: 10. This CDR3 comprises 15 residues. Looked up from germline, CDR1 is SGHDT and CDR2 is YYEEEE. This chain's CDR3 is CASSSPGGSLDEQFF. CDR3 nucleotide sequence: TGTGCCAGCAGCTCTCCGGGAGGGTCCTTAGATGAGCAGTTCTTC. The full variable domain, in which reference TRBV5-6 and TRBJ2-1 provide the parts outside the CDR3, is DAGVTQSPTHLIKTRGQQVTLRCSPKSGHDTVSWYQQALGQGPQFIFQYYEEEERQRGNFPDRFSGHQFPNYSSELNVNALLLGDSALYLCASSSPGGSLDEQFFGPGTRLTVL.

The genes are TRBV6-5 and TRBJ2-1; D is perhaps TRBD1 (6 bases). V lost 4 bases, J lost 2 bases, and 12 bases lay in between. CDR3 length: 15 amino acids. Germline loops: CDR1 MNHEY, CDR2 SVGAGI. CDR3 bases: TGTGCCAGCAGTTGGGGGCAGGGCCCCTACAATGAGCAGTTCTTC. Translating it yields CASSWGQGPYNEQFF.

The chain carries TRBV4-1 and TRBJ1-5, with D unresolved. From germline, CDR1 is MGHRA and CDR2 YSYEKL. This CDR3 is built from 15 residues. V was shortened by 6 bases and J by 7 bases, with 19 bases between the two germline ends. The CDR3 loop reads CASSPGEMDGQPQHF. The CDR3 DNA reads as TGCGCCAGCAGTCCTGGGGAGATGGATGGGCAGCCCCAGCATTTT.

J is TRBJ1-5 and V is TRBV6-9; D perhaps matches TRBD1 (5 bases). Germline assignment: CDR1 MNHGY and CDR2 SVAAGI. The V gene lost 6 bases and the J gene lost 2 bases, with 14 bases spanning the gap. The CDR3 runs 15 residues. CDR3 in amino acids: CASSSGGARNQPQHF. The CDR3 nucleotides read TGTGCCAGCAGCTCGGGGGGAGCCCGCAATCAGCCCCAGCATTTT.

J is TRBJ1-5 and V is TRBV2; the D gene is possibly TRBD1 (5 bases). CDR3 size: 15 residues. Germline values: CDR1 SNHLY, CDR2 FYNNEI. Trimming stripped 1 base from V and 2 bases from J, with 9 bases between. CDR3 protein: CASSEEQVRNQPQHF. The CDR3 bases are TGTGCCAGCAGTGAAGAACAGGTCCGCAATCAGCCCCAGCATTTT.

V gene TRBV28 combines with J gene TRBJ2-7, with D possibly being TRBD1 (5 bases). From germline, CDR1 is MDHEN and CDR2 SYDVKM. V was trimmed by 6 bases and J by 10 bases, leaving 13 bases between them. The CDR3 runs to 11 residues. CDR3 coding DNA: TGTGCCAGCAGCCAAGGACAAGATCAGTACTTC. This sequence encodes CASSQGQDQYF.

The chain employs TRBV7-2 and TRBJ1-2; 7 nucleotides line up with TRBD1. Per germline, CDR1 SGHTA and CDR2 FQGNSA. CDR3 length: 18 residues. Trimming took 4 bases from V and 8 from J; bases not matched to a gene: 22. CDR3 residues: CASSSPRAGGYTFGGYTF. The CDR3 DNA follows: TGTGCCAGCAGCTCCCCCCGGGCAGGGGGATATACCTTCGGGGGCTACACCTTC. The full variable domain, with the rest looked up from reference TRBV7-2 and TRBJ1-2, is GAGVSQSPSNKVTEKGKDVELRCDPISGHTALYWYRQSLGQGLEFLIYFQGNSAPDKSGLPSDRFSAERTGGSVSTLTIQRTQQEDSAVYLCASSSPRAGGYTFGGYTFGSGTRLTVV.

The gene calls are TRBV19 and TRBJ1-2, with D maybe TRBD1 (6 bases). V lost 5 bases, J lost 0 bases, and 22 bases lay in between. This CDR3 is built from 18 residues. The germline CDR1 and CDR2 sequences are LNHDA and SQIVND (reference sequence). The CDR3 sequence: CASSSLPGTTGPNYGYTF. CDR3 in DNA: TGTGCCAGTAGTTCCTTGCCCGGGACGACAGGCCCTAACTATGGCTACACCTTC.

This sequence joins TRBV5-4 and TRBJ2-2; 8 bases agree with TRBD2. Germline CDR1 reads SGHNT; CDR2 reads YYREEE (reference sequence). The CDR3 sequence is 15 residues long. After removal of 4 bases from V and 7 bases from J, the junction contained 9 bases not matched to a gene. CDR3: CASSPRGGDGGELFF. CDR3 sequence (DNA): TGTGCCAGCAGCCCCCGGGGGGGCGATGGCGGGGAGCTGTTTTTT.

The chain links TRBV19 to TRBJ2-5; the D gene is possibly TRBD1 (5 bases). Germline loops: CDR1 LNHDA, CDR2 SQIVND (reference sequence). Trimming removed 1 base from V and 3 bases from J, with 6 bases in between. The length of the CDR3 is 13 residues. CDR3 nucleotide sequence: TGTGCCAGTAGTATAGGGACAAAAGAGACCCAGTACTTC. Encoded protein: CASSIGTKETQYF.

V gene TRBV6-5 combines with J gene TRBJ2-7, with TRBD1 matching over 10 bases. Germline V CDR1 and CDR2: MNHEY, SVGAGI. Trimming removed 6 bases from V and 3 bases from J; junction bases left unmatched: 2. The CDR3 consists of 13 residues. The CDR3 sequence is CASRDRGGYEQYF. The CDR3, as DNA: TGTGCCAGCAGGGACAGGGGGGGCTACGAGCAGTACTTC.

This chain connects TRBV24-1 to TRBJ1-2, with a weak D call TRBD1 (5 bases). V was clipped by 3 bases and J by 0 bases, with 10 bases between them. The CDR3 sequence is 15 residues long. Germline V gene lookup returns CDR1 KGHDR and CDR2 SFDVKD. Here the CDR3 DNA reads TGTGCCACCAGTGATGCGGGACCAGCTAACTATGGCTACACCTTC. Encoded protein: CATSDAGPANYGYTF.

The CDR3: CASSKSYSPLHF. The DNA of the CDR3 is TGTGCCAGCAGCAAGAGTTATTCACCCCTCCACTTT. The chain carries TRBV7-8 and TRBJ1-6; no definite D call. Trimming left V 5 bases short and J 8 bases short, with 7 bases between. Germline V gives CDR1 SGHVS, CDR2 FQNEAQ. There are 12 residues in the CDR3.

CDR3 DNA sequence: TGTGCCAGCAGCCCCGGGACAGGGCTCGTGGGCTACACCTTC. Translated: CASSPGTGLVGYTF. This sequence joins TRBV3-1 (or the pseudogene TRBV3-2) and TRBJ1-2; 9 nucleotides agree with TRBD1. This CDR3 is built from 14 residues. The trim removed 4 bases at V and 8 bases at J, leaving 8 bases unmatched. Germline V CDR1 and CDR2: LGHDT, YNNKEL (reference sequence).

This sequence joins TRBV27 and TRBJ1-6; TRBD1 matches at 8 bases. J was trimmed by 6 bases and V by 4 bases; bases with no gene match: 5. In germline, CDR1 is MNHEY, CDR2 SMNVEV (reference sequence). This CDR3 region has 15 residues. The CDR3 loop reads CASSSLGTGNSPLHF. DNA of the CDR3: TGTGCCAGCAGTTCCCTGGGGACAGGTAATTCACCCCTCCACTTT.

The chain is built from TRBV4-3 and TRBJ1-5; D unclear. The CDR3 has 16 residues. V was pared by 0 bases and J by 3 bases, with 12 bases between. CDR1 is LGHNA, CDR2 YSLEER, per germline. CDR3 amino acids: CASSQEAEGYNQPQHF. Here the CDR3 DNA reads TGCGCCAGCAGCCAAGAGGCGGAGGGATACAATCAGCCCCAGCATTTT.

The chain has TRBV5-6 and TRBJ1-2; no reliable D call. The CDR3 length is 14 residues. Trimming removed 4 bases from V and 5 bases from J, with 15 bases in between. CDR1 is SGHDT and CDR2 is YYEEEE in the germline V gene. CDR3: CASSPDGVWYGYTF. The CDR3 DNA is TGTGCCAGCAGCCCGGACGGGGTTTGGTATGGCTACACCTTC.

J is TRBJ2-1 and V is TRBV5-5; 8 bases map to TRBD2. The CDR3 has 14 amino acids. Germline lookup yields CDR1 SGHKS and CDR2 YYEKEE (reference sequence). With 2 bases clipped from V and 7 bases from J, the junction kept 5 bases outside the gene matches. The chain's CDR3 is CASSFAGGVNEQFF. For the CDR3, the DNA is TGTGCCAGCAGCTTTGCGGGGGGCGTTAATGAGCAGTTCTTC.

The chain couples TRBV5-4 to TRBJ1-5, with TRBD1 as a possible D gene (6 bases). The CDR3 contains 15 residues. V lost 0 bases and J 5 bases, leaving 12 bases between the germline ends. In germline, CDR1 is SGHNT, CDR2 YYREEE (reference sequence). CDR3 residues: CASSLGGGADQPQHF. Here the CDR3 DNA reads TGTGCCAGCAGCTTGGGAGGGGGGGCTGATCAGCCCCAGCATTTT.

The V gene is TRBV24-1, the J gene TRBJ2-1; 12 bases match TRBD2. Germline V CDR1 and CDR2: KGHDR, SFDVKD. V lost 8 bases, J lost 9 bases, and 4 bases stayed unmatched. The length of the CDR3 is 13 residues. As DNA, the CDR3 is TGTGCCACCATGCTAGCGGGGGGGCTTGAGCAGTTCTTC. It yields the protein CATMLAGGLEQFF.

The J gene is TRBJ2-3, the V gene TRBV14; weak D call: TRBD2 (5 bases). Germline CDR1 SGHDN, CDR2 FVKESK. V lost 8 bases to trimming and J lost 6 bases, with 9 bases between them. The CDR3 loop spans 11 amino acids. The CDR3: CASPGEDTQYF. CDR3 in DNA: TGTGCCAGCCCCGGGGAGGATACGCAGTATTTT.